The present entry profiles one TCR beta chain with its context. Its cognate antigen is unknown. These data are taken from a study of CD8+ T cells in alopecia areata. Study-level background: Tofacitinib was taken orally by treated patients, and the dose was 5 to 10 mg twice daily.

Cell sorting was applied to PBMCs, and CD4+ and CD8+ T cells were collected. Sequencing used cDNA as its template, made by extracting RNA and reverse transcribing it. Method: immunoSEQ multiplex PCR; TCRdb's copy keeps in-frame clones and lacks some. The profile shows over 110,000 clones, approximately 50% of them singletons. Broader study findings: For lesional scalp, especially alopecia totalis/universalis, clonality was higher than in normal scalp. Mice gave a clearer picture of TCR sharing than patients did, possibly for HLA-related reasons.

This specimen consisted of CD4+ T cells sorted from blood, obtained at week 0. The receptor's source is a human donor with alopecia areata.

CDR3: CSVADFRGTDTQYF. CDR3 in DNA: TGCAGCGTCGCCGACTTCCGAGGGACAGATACGCAGTATTTT. The chain has TRBV29-1 and TRBJ2-3; possible D gene TRBD2, 5 bases. Trimming took 6 bases from V and 3 from J, leaving 16 bases between them. This CDR3 region has 14 residues. Germline V CDR1 and CDR2: SQVTM, ANQGSEA.